This TCR beta chain was recorded in a study of OX40 agonist ivuxolimab in advanced cancers. In the study overall: Three patients, one with hepatocellular carcinoma and two with cutaneous melanoma, responded partially. Study-level findings and limits: The CD4+ and CD8+ T cells in the blood had expanded clonally by week 6 at 0.1 to 3.0 mg/kg. CD8+ T cells showed, on average, more clonal expansion than CD4+ cells. The investigators did not determine what antigen specificity the expanded peripheral T cells had.

CDR3 length equals 16 residues. Germline CDR1 reads SGDLS; CDR2 reads YYNGEE. V lost 0 bases to trimming and J lost 0 bases; unmatched junction nucleotides: 5. As for this clone: The antigen is undetermined.

Method: immunoSEQ multiplex PCR; TCRdb's copy keeps in-frame clones and lacks some. The sample has roughly 63,000 clones; around 86% are singletons. The origin of this receptor is an adult with an advanced solid tumor such as melanoma, head and neck, liver or kidney cancer. Here the sequenced sample was CD4+ or CD8+ T cells sorted from blood, taken in a trial of the OX40 agonist ivuxolimab. The V and J genes are TRBV9 and TRBJ2-7, with 8 bases aligning to TRBD2. CDR3 sequence (DNA): TGTGCCAGCAGCGTAGGCAGCGCGGGGGGCTCCTACGAGCAGTACTTC. Amino acids: CASSVGSAGGSYEQYF.